Listed below are T cell receptor beta chains from one sample, sequenced in a study of cytomegalovirus exposure and HLA in healthy donors. This table comes from immunoSEQ multiplex PCR, and its TCRdb copy is limited to in-frame clones, with some not included. The data hold 100,000 to 150,000 clones, with about 80% observed a single time. Sequenced sample: PBMCs. The receptors originated from a man aged 25 to 40 in good health and CMV-seropositive. Each CDR3 is given with its conserved first and last residue. Each record gives: CDR3 protein, CDR3 DNA, clone size, J gene, V gene, D gene. The D gene is left open where the match is weak. Size is stated for part of the rows, as once, few or many counts, or as a class when the clone is expanded.

CDR3aa: CSVVTSGGAYYEQYF
CDR3nt: TGCAGCGTGGTCACTAGCGGGGGGGCTTACTACGAGCAGTACTTC
abundance: NA
j_gene: TRBJ2-7
v_gene: TRBV29-1
d_gene: TRBD2

CDR3aa: CASSGSHGGTGELFF
CDR3nt: TGTGCCAGCAGTGGTTCTCATGGGGGGACCGGGGAGCTGTTTTTT
abundance: few
j_gene: TRBJ2-2
v_gene: TRBV2
d_gene: NA

CDR3aa: CASSSTSGVSYEQYF
CDR3nt: TGTGCCAGCAGTTCGACTAGCGGGGTCTCCTACGAGCAGTACTTC
abundance: NA
j_gene: TRBJ2-7
v_gene: TRBV28
d_gene: TRBD2

CDR3aa: CASTQGSGKLFF
CDR3nt: TGTGCCAGCACACAGGGTTCCGGGAAGCTGTTTTTT
abundance: NA
j_gene: TRBJ2-2
v_gene: TRBV6-6
d_gene: NA

CDR3aa: CASSSGTGRETQYF
CDR3nt: TGTGCCAGCAGCTCCGGGACAGGGAGAGAGACCCAGTACTTC
abundance: NA
j_gene: TRBJ2-5
v_gene: TRBV11-1
d_gene: TRBD1

CDR3aa: CASSLGLASYEQYF
CDR3nt: TGTGCCAGCAGCCTAGGACTAGCCTCCTACGAGCAGTACTTC
abundance: NA
j_gene: TRBJ2-7
v_gene: TRBV7-6
d_gene: TRBD2

CDR3aa: CASKNPGGEKLFF
CDR3nt: TGTGCCAGTAAGAATCCAGGGGGTGAAAAACTGTTTTTT
abundance: NA
j_gene: TRBJ1-4
v_gene: TRBV19
d_gene: TRBD1

CDR3aa: CASSVEGFFTEAFF
CDR3nt: TGTGCCAGCAGTGTTGAGGGCTTTTTCACTGAAGCTTTCTTT
abundance: NA
j_gene: TRBJ1-1
v_gene: TRBV2
d_gene: NA

CDR3aa: CASSQDPPSGGTVSSYNEQFF
CDR3nt: TGCGCCAGCAGCCAAGATCCCCCTAGCGGGGGGACCGTGAGCTCCTACAATGAGCAGTTCTTC
abundance: NA
j_gene: TRBJ2-1
v_gene: TRBV4-1
d_gene: TRBD2

CDR3aa: CASSPFGGVNYEQYF
CDR3nt: TGTGCCAGCAGCCCATTTGGCGGGGTTAACTACGAGCAGTACTTC
abundance: NA
j_gene: TRBJ2-7
v_gene: TRBV7-6
d_gene: NA

CDR3aa: CAIQGSGSPLHF
CDR3nt: TGTGCTATTCAGGGTTCGGGTTCACCCCTCCACTTT
abundance: NA
j_gene: TRBJ1-6
v_gene: TRBV28
d_gene: NA

CDR3aa: CSSSPPGTGQNEKLFF
CDR3nt: TGTTCCAGCAGCCCTCCCGGGACAGGGCAGAATGAAAAACTGTTTTTT
abundance: NA
j_gene: TRBJ1-4
v_gene: TRBV7-9
d_gene: TRBD1

CDR3aa: CASGRTLDRGNQPQHF
CDR3nt: TGTGCCAGTGGACGTACCCTGGACAGGGGCAATCAGCCCCAGCATTTT
abundance: NA
j_gene: TRBJ1-5
v_gene: TRBV19
d_gene: TRBD1

CDR3aa: CASSPGPQKDVEKLFF
CDR3nt: TGCGCCAGCAGCCCAGGGCCCCAGAAGGATGTGGAAAAACTGTTTTTT
abundance: NA
j_gene: TRBJ1-4
v_gene: TRBV5-1
d_gene: NA

CDR3aa: CASKAGAGANNEQFF
CDR3nt: TGTGCCAGTAAGGCTGGGGCAGGGGCAAACAATGAGCAGTTCTTC
abundance: NA
j_gene: TRBJ2-1
v_gene: TRBV19
d_gene: NA

CDR3aa: CASSGTLIQANEKLFF
CDR3nt: TGTGCCAGCAGTGGGACACTCATCCAAGCTAATGAAAAACTGTTTTTT
abundance: NA
j_gene: TRBJ1-4
v_gene: TRBV2
d_gene: NA

CDR3aa: CASSFDLTGTEAFF
CDR3nt: TGCGCCAGCAGCTTCGACCTAACAGGGACTGAAGCTTTCTTT
abundance: NA
j_gene: TRBJ1-1
v_gene: TRBV5-1
d_gene: NA

CDR3aa: CAISETGGTEAFF
CDR3nt: TGTGCCATCAGTGAAACAGGGGGCACTGAAGCTTTCTTT
abundance: NA
j_gene: TRBJ1-1
v_gene: TRBV10-3
d_gene: TRBD1

CDR3aa: CACSQGRLYEQYF
CDR3nt: TGTGCCTGTTCTCAAGGGAGGCTCTACGAGCAGTACTTC
abundance: few
j_gene: TRBJ2-7
v_gene: TRBV30
d_gene: NA

CDR3aa: CAWTGGTNGGTDTQYF
CDR3nt: TGTGCCTGGACCGGGGGGACCAACGGAGGCACAGATACGCAGTATTTT
abundance: few
j_gene: TRBJ2-3
v_gene: TRBV30
d_gene: TRBD2

CDR3aa: CASSRPGSGNTIYF
CDR3nt: TGTGCCAGCAGCCGCCCGGGCTCTGGAAACACCATATATTTT
abundance: NA
j_gene: TRBJ1-3
v_gene: TRBV7-6
d_gene: NA

CDR3aa: CASSPGQNNEKLFF
CDR3nt: TGTGCCAGCTCACCCGGACAGAATAATGAAAAACTGTTTTTT
abundance: NA
j_gene: TRBJ1-4
v_gene: TRBV18
d_gene: NA

CDR3aa: CASSRTGPDYGYTF
CDR3nt: TGTGCCAGCAGTAGGACAGGGCCTGACTATGGCTACACCTTC
abundance: NA
j_gene: TRBJ1-2
v_gene: TRBV6-1
d_gene: TRBD1

CDR3aa: CASSLGQGSNQPQHF
CDR3nt: TGTGCCAGCAGCTTGGGACAGGGAAGCAATCAGCCCCAGCATTTT
abundance: NA
j_gene: TRBJ1-5
v_gene: TRBV7-9
d_gene: TRBD1

CDR3aa: CASSSQAGVNSPLHF
CDR3nt: TGTGCCAGCTCCTCTCAGGCAGGGGTTAATTCACCCCTCCACTTT
abundance: NA
j_gene: TRBJ1-6
v_gene: TRBV7-3
d_gene: NA

CDR3aa: CASSRDAGNSGANGLTF
CDR3nt: TGTGCCAGCAGCAGAGATGCAGGGAACTCTGGGGCCAACGGCCTGACTTTC
abundance: NA
j_gene: TRBJ2-6
v_gene: TRBV7-6
d_gene: NA

CDR3aa: CASSPRTGVLSGANGLTF
CDR3nt: TGCGCCAGCAGCCCCAGGACAGGGGTCCTCTCTGGGGCCAACGGCCTGACTTTC
abundance: NA
j_gene: TRBJ2-6
v_gene: TRBV5-1
d_gene: TRBD1

CDR3aa: CASSGSYNSPLHF
CDR3nt: TGTGCCAGTAGTGGCAGCTATAATTCACCCCTCCACTTT
abundance: NA
j_gene: TRBJ1-6
v_gene: TRBV19
d_gene: NA

CDR3aa: CAIREAGGQRTDTQYF
CDR3nt: TGTGCCATCAGGGAAGCGGGGGGGCAGAGGACAGATACGCAGTATTTT
abundance: NA
j_gene: TRBJ2-3
v_gene: TRBV10-3
d_gene: TRBD2

CDR3aa: CASSLEADTEAFF
CDR3nt: TGCGCCAGCAGCTTGGAGGCGGACACTGAAGCTTTCTTT
abundance: NA
j_gene: TRBJ1-1
v_gene: TRBV5-1
d_gene: NA

CDR3aa: CASSPPGREAYEQYF
CDR3nt: TGTGCCAGCTCGCCCCCGGGGAGGGAAGCCTACGAGCAGTACTTC
abundance: NA
j_gene: TRBJ2-7
v_gene: TRBV18
d_gene: TRBD2

CDR3aa: CASSPGTGSLNEQYF
CDR3nt: TGTGCCAGCTCACCTGGGACAGGGTCTTTGAACGAGCAGTACTTC
abundance: NA
j_gene: TRBJ2-7
v_gene: TRBV18
d_gene: TRBD1

CDR3aa: CASSRTGDRYTEAFF
CDR3nt: TGTGCCAGCAGCAGGACAGGGGATCGTTACACTGAAGCTTTCTTT
abundance: NA
j_gene: TRBJ1-1
v_gene: TRBV6-5
d_gene: TRBD1

CDR3aa: CSVRRGIETQYF
CDR3nt: TGCAGCGTTCGCAGGGGGATCGAGACCCAGTACTTC
abundance: NA
j_gene: TRBJ2-5
v_gene: TRBV29-1
d_gene: TRBD1

CDR3aa: CASRMPGQGNNEQYF
CDR3nt: TGTGCCAGCAGGATGCCGGGACAGGGGAACAACGAGCAGTACTTC
abundance: NA
j_gene: TRBJ2-7
v_gene: TRBV27
d_gene: TRBD1

CDR3aa: CASSRGLAGGETQYF
CDR3nt: TGTGCCAGTAGTAGGGGACTAGCGGGGGGCGAGACCCAGTACTTC
abundance: once
j_gene: TRBJ2-5
v_gene: TRBV19
d_gene: TRBD2

CDR3aa: CATSRGRTGMNTEAFF
CDR3nt: TGTGCCACCAGCAGGGGTCGGACAGGGATGAACACTGAAGCTTTCTTT
abundance: NA
j_gene: TRBJ1-1
v_gene: TRBV15
d_gene: TRBD1

CDR3aa: CASSSGLAGRTGELFF
CDR3nt: TGTGCCAGCAGCTCGGGACTAGCGGGGCGTACCGGGGAGCTGTTTTTT
abundance: NA
j_gene: TRBJ2-2
v_gene: TRBV5-4
d_gene: TRBD2

CDR3aa: CASSIQRRDKETQYF
CDR3nt: TGTGCCAGCAGCATACAGCGAAGGGACAAAGAGACCCAGTACTTC
abundance: NA
j_gene: TRBJ2-5
v_gene: TRBV28
d_gene: NA

CDR3aa: CSVRTGGNSEAFF
CDR3nt: TGCAGCGTCCGGACAGGGGGCAACTCTGAAGCTTTCTTT
abundance: NA
j_gene: TRBJ1-1
v_gene: TRBV29-1
d_gene: TRBD1

CDR3aa: CATRRDRDYEQYF
CDR3nt: TGTGCCACACGCCGGGACAGGGACTACGAGCAGTACTTC
abundance: NA
j_gene: TRBJ2-7
v_gene: TRBV2
d_gene: TRBD1

CDR3aa: CASTLRGGRETQYF
CDR3nt: TGTGCCAGCACCCTGAGGGGGGGCAGAGAGACCCAGTACTTC
abundance: NA
j_gene: TRBJ2-5
v_gene: TRBV28
d_gene: NA

CDR3aa: CASSPGTGVPYTF
CDR3nt: TGTGCCAGTAGTCCCGGGACAGGGGTCCCCTACACCTTC
abundance: few
j_gene: TRBJ1-2
v_gene: TRBV19
d_gene: TRBD1

CDR3aa: CASSLPNWRPNQETQYF
CDR3nt: TGTGCCAGCAGCCTTCCCAACTGGCGGCCCAACCAAGAGACCCAGTACTTC
abundance: few
j_gene: TRBJ2-5
v_gene: TRBV5-8
d_gene: NA

CDR3aa: CASSALSSTDTQYF
CDR3nt: TGTGCCAGCAGTGCTTTGTCTAGCACAGATACGCAGTATTTT
abundance: NA
j_gene: TRBJ2-3
v_gene: TRBV6-1
d_gene: NA

CDR3aa: CASSPLIAGNTIYF
CDR3nt: TGTGCCAGCTCACCCCTGATAGCTGGAAACACCATATATTTT
abundance: NA
j_gene: TRBJ1-3
v_gene: TRBV18
d_gene: NA

CDR3aa: CSVAPGSHTEAFF
CDR3nt: TGCAGCGTAGCTCCGGGGAGTCACACTGAAGCTTTCTTT
abundance: NA
j_gene: TRBJ1-1
v_gene: TRBV29-1
d_gene: NA

CDR3aa: CASSQAFQVNYGYTF
CDR3nt: TGTGCCAGCAGCCAAGCTTTCCAGGTGAACTATGGCTACACCTTC
abundance: NA
j_gene: TRBJ1-2
v_gene: TRBV4-2
d_gene: NA

CDR3aa: CASSVFRSSGNTIYF
CDR3nt: TGTGCCAGCAGTGTCTTCCGGAGCTCTGGAAACACCATATATTTT
abundance: NA
j_gene: TRBJ1-3
v_gene: TRBV6-1
d_gene: NA

CDR3aa: CASSPRQGANTGELFF
CDR3nt: TGCGCCAGCAGCCCCCGACAGGGCGCGAACACCGGGGAGCTGTTTTTT
abundance: few
j_gene: TRBJ2-2
v_gene: TRBV5-1
d_gene: TRBD1

CDR3aa: CASSPDGLGQGPSYEQYF
CDR3nt: TGTGCCAGCAGCCCCGACGGCCTGGGACAGGGTCCGTCCTACGAGCAGTACTTC
abundance: NA
j_gene: TRBJ2-7
v_gene: TRBV7-2
d_gene: TRBD1

CDR3aa: CASSEYGTDTQYF
CDR3nt: TGTGCCAGCAGTGAATACGGCACAGATACGCAGTATTTT
abundance: NA
j_gene: TRBJ2-3
v_gene: TRBV25-1
d_gene: NA

CDR3aa: CASSLTGAQEKLFF
CDR3nt: TGCGCCAGCAGTCTGACAGGGGCGCAAGAAAAACTGTTTTTT
abundance: NA
j_gene: TRBJ1-4
v_gene: TRBV10-2
d_gene: TRBD1

CDR3aa: CASSLAWQGTRETQYF
CDR3nt: TGTGCCAGCAGCTTAGCTTGGCAGGGTACCCGAGAGACCCAGTACTTC
abundance: NA
j_gene: TRBJ2-5
v_gene: TRBV7-6
d_gene: NA

CDR3aa: CASRAGTGSGQPQHF
CDR3nt: TGTGCCAGCAGAGCCGGGACAGGGTCAGGGCAGCCCCAGCATTTT
abundance: NA
j_gene: TRBJ1-5
v_gene: TRBV2
d_gene: TRBD1

CDR3aa: CASSADSNQPQHF
CDR3nt: TGCGCCAGCAGCGCGGATAGCAATCAGCCCCAGCATTTT
abundance: few
j_gene: TRBJ1-5
v_gene: TRBV5-1
d_gene: NA

CDR3aa: CASKAGGAPGGDF
CDR3nt: TGTGCCAGCAAAGCGGGGGGGGCCCCAGGAGGGGACTTC
abundance: NA
j_gene: TRBJ2-5
v_gene: TRBV2
d_gene: TRBD2

CDR3aa: CASSQRDWGMQEQYF
CDR3nt: TGCGCCAGCAGCCAGCGGGATTGGGGAATGCAAGAGCAGTACTTC
abundance: NA
j_gene: TRBJ2-7
v_gene: TRBV4-1
d_gene: NA

CDR3aa: CASSQERTFAGHFYGYTF
CDR3nt: TGCGCCAGCAGCCAAGAACGCACTTTTGCAGGGCATTTTTATGGCTACACCTTC
abundance: NA
j_gene: TRBJ1-2
v_gene: TRBV4-1
d_gene: NA